This T cell receptor beta chain originates from a study of shared clonotypes between healthy human individuals. The repertoire was sequenced with immunoSEQ multiplex PCR; TCRdb's copy has only in-frame clones and lacks some. The data contain approximately 240,000 clones, under 80% of them seen just once; the ten biggest clones take up approximately 10%. The V end lost 5 bases, the J end lost 9 bases, and 15 bases lay between the germline ends. CDR1 is MDHEN, CDR2 SYDVKM, per germline. This CDR3 comprises 13 residues. Concerning this clone: Its specificity is not known.

Notes on the study in general: Rarefaction gave evidence that sorted-subset sequencing remained incomplete despite large depth. What naive subsets generally showed was a larger estimated richness than memory subsets showed. Naive CD4 clonotype sharing across a few donors was approximately 5%.

Sequencing input: memory CD4+ T cells sorted from blood. Subset described: CD45RA-negative fraction. The clonotype comes from a man aged 25 to 40 in good health. The V gene is TRBV28, the J gene TRBJ2-3; weak D call: TRBD2 (6 bases). CDR3 DNA sequence: TGTGCCAGCAGTCTCCGGACTATCAGAACGCAGTATTTT. It yields the protein CASSLRTIRTQYF.